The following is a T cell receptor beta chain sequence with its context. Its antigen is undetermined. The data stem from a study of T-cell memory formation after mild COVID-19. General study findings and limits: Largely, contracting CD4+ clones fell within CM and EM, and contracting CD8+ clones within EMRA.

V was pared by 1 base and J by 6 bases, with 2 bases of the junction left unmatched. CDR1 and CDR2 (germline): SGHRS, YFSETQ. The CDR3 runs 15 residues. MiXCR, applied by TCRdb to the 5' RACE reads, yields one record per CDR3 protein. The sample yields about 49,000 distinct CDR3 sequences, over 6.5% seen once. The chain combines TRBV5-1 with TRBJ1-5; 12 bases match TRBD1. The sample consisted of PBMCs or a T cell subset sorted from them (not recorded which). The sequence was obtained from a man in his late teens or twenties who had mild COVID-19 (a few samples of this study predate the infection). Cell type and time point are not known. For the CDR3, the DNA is TGCGCCAGCAGCTTGTCGGGACAGGGGGCTCAGCCCCAGCATTTT. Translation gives CASSLSGQGAQPQHF.